These T cell receptor beta chains were read from a single sample in a study of blood T cell repertoires in COVID-19. Repertoires were generated with immunoSEQ multiplex PCR, while TCRdb's copy carries only in-frame clones and drops some. The sample consists of about 200,000 clones, about four fifths of them appearing once. Sequencing was performed on peripheral blood. The receptors originated from a woman in her 40s with active or convalescent COVID-19. CDR3s include the opening cysteine and the closing phenylalanine or tryptophan. D genes are given only for firm matches. Rows give clone size only sometimes, using once, few, many, or a class for an expanded clone.

>TRBJ2-7|11|TRBD1|TRBV6-5|-
CASRTGYEQYF
TGTGCCAGCAGGACAGGGTACGAGCAGTACTTC
>TRBJ1-4|15|-|TRBV7-2|-
CASSLVSATNEKLFF
TGTGCCAGCAGCTTAGTGTCAGCAACTAATGAAAAACTGTTTTTT
>TRBJ1-4|12|-|TRBV11-1|-
CASSGGPEKLFF
TGTGCCAGCAGCGGAGGCCCGGAAAAACTGTTTTTT
>TRBJ1-2|15|TRBD1|TRBV24-1|-
CATSDSLDRGHGYTF
TGTGCCACCAGTGATTCGCTAGACAGGGGCCATGGCTACACCTTC
>TRBJ2-5|15|TRBD1|TRBV27|-
CASPRGTVSRETQYF
TGTGCCAGCCCCCGAGGGACAGTATCGAGGGAGACCCAGTACTTC
>TRBJ2-1|16|TRBD1|TRBV11-3|-
CASSPYTFDRANEQFF
TGTGCCAGCAGCCCCTACACTTTCGACAGGGCCAATGAGCAGTTCTTC
>TRBJ1-2|14|-|TRBV6-5|-
CASSYGGTNYGYTF
TGTGCCAGCAGTTACGGGGGGACCAACTATGGCTACACCTTC
>TRBJ2-4|15|TRBD2|TRBV30|-
CAWRTSGRNENIQYF
TGTGCCTGGAGGACTAGCGGGAGAAATGAAAACATTCAGTACTTC
>TRBJ1-2|14|-|TRBV5-1|-
CASSLVGQTDGYTF
TGCGCCAGCAGCTTGGTTGGGCAGACGGATGGCTACACCTTC
>TRBJ1-2|15|TRBD1|TRBV30|few
CAWSPPGQGADGYTF
TGTGCCTGGAGTCCGCCGGGACAGGGGGCGGATGGCTACACCTTC
>TRBJ1-4|14|TRBD1|TRBV6-5|-
CASRRQGPREKLFF
TGTGCCAGCAGGAGACAGGGTCCGCGGGAAAAACTGTTTTTT
>TRBJ1-3|16|-|TRBV5-4|-
CASSGGTGYSGNTIYF
TGTGCCAGCAGCGGGGGCACAGGGTACTCTGGAAACACCATATATTTT
>TRBJ1-5|16|TRBD1|TRBV27|-
CASSPRTGWTNQPQHF
TGTGCCAGCAGTCCGCGGACAGGGTGGACGAATCAGCCCCAGCATTTT
>TRBJ2-1|18|TRBD2|TRBV12-5|-
CASGLSFGLSGGSDEQFF
TGTGCTAGTGGTTTGAGTTTTGGGCTTAGCGGGGGGTCCGATGAGCAGTTCTTC
>TRBJ1-5|15|-|TRBV6-1|few
CASSEDPSGNQPQHF
TGTGCCAGCAGTGAAGATCCCAGCGGCAATCAGCCCCAGCATTTT
>TRBJ2-1|14|-|TRBV4-3|-
CASSQDPGDGEQFF
TGCGCCAGCAGCCAAGATCCAGGGGATGGTGAGCAGTTCTTC
>TRBJ1-1|13|-|TRBV6-5|once
CASRDSLNTEAFF
TGTGCCAGCAGGGACAGTCTGAACACTGAAGCTTTCTTT
>TRBJ2-6|14|-|TRBV5-1|once
CASSFVAGANVLTF
TGCGCCAGCAGCTTCGTAGCTGGGGCCAACGTCCTGACTTTC
>TRBJ2-3|16|TRBD2|TRBV9|-
CASSATSGAAEGTQYF
TGTGCCAGCAGCGCGACTAGCGGGGCGGCAGAGGGTACGCAGTATTTT
>TRBJ2-7|16|-|TRBV3-1/TRBV3-2|few
CASSQAGPQGGYEQYF
TGTGCCAGCAGCCAAGCCGGGCCCCAGGGGGGCTACGAGCAGTACTTC
>TRBJ1-2|13|TRBD1|TRBV30|-
CAWSNQTGQGYTF
TGTGCCTGGAGCAACCAGACAGGGCAAGGCTACACCTTC
>TRBJ2-2|16|-|TRBV4-3|-
CATLSLLTANTGELFF
TGCGCCACACTCAGCCTCTTGACAGCGAACACCGGGGAGCTGTTTTTT
>TRBJ2-7|14|-|TRBV30|-
CAWSVATGVGEQYF
TGTGCCTGGAGTGTAGCGACAGGCGTGGGGGAGCAGTACTTC
>TRBJ2-2|14|-|TRBV5-6|few
CASSRVLGGGELFF
TGTGCCAGCAGCCGGGTATTGGGAGGCGGGGAGCTGTTTTTT
>TRBJ1-2|15|-|TRBV28|-
CASSLLPGDYYGYTF
TGTGCCAGCAGTTTACTCCCAGGGGATTACTATGGCTACACCTTC
>TRBJ1-3|15|-|TRBV11-2|-
CASSSLGVGGNTIYF
TGTGCCAGCAGCTCGCTAGGGGTGGGTGGAAACACCATATATTTT
>TRBJ2-5|14|-|TRBV30|-
CAWSLGSTRETQYF
TGTGCCTGGAGTCTCGGTTCCACCCGGGAGACCCAGTACTTC
>TRBJ2-5|12|-|TRBV19|-
CATTQGEETQYF
TGTGCCACCACCCAAGGGGAAGAGACCCAGTACTTC
>TRBJ1-6|14|TRBD1|TRBV6-5|-
CASGQGQGYSPLHF
TGTGCCAGCGGCCAGGGACAGGGCTATTCACCCCTCCACTTT
>TRBJ1-1|16|-|TRBV6-1|-
CASSDPPGTTNTEAFF
TGTGCCAGCAGTGACCCCCCCGGGACAACGAACACTGAAGCTTTCTTT
>TRBJ1-5|15|TRBD1|TRBV5-4|-
CASSPGTAANQPQHF
TGTGCCAGCAGCCCCGGGACAGCCGCCAATCAGCCCCAGCATTTT
>TRBJ1-2|14|TRBD1|TRBV2|-
CASSTDRESGGYTF
TGTGCCAGCAGTACGGACAGGGAATCTGGTGGCTACACCTTC
>TRBJ1-4|15|-|TRBV6-5|-
CASSYSWGDNEKLFF
TGTGCCAGCAGTTACTCATGGGGGGATAATGAAAAACTGTTTTTT
>TRBJ2-2|14|TRBD1|TRBV18|-
CASSPGQGTGELFF
TGTGCCAGCTCACCAGGACAGGGTACCGGGGAGCTGTTTTTT
>TRBJ2-7|13|-|TRBV3-1/TRBV3-2|-
CASSLGSSYEQYF
TGTGCCAGCAGCCTTGGGAGCTCCTACGAGCAGTACTTC
>TRBJ2-7|14|TRBD1|TRBV27|-
CASGSGTGTYEQYF
TGTGCCAGCGGGTCTGGGACAGGGACCTACGAGCAGTACTTC
>TRBJ1-1|16|-|TRBV10-2|-
CASSESRVRLNTEAFF
TGCGCCAGCAGTGAGTCCCGGGTGAGGTTGAACACTGAAGCTTTCTTT
>TRBJ2-7|14|-|TRBV6-1|-
CASSEVGASYEQYF
TGTGCCAGCAGTGAAGTGGGGGCATCCTACGAGCAGTACTTC
>TRBJ2-2|15|-|TRBV11-3|few
CASLGRNTNTGELFF
TGTGCCAGCCTAGGCCGAAATACGAACACCGGGGAGCTGTTTTTT
>TRBJ1-2|12|TRBD1|TRBV29-1|-
CSTRDRAYGYTF
TGCAGCACCCGGGACAGGGCCTATGGCTACACCTTC
>TRBJ1-2|12|-|TRBV14|-
CASSPDSYGYTF
TGTGCCAGCAGCCCAGACAGCTATGGCTACACCTTC
>TRBJ2-3|14|-|TRBV21-1|-
CASSKAGLTDTQYF
TGTGCCAGCAGCAAAGCAGGACTAACAGATACGCAGTATTTT
>TRBJ1-1|16|-|TRBV5-1|few
CASSLFGGTANTEAFF
TGCGCCAGCAGCTTGTTTGGGGGGACCGCGAACACTGAAGCTTTCTTT
>TRBJ1-5|14|-|TRBV5-1|-
CASIPREAGQPQHF
TGCGCCAGCATCCCCAGGGAGGCTGGTCAGCCCCAGCATTTT
>TRBJ2-7|15|TRBD2|TRBV19|-
CASSIDHIGGSEQYF
TGTGCCAGTAGTATAGATCATATCGGGGGGAGCGAGCAGTACTTC
>TRBJ1-2|13|TRBD1|TRBV7-8|few
CASSPRQGSGYTF
TGTGCCAGCAGTCCCCGACAGGGATCGGGCTACACCTTC
>TRBJ2-4|14|-|TRBV6-6|-
CASSYSDSLNIQYF
TGTGCCAGCAGTTACTCGGACAGCTTAAACATTCAGTACTTC
>TRBJ2-7|15|TRBD2|TRBV27|-
CASSFLRGRDDEQYF
TGTGCCAGCAGTTTTTTACGCGGGAGGGACGACGAGCAGTACTTC
>TRBJ1-6|13|TRBD1|TRBV7-3|-
CASSRDRDSPLHF
TGTGCCAGCAGTCGGGACAGGGATTCACCCCTCCACTTT